The 9 T cell receptor beta chains reported below all come from one sample, sequenced in a study of CD8+ T cells in alopecia areata. RNA extraction and reverse transcription yielded cDNA as sequencing template. Assay used: immunoSEQ multiplex PCR; TCRdb lists only in-frame clones, some missing. There are 150,000 to 200,000 clones in the sample; roughly 60% occur only once, and approximately 1% lies in the top ten. Sample treatment: oral pan-JAK inhibitor, 5-10 mg twice daily. Here the sequenced sample was CD4+ T cells sorted from blood, taken at week 24, from a patient treated with tofacitinib. The receptors originated from a human donor with alopecia areata.

In its sample, this clone was seen a few times. The chain joins TRBV30 to TRBJ1-2; TRBD1 aligns across 9 bases. Unmatched junction bases numbered 12, after V lost 1 base and J lost 9 bases. Germline V lookup: CDR1 GTSNPN, CDR2 SVGIG (reference sequence). The length of the CDR3 is 15 residues. The CDR3 DNA is TGTGCCTGGAGTGCAAACAGGGGGCCGGGGATGAGCTACACCTTC. Its translation is CAWSANRGPGMSYTF.

The chain recombines TRBV27 with TRBJ2-7; D may match TRBD1 or TRBD2 (5 bases each). The germline gives CDR1 MNHEY, CDR2 SMNVEV (reference sequence). V was cut by 0 bases and J by 2 bases, with 14 bases left in between. This CDR3 comprises 16 residues. Here the CDR3 DNA reads TGTGCCAGCAGTTTATCGGGGGTTTTTGGCCCCTACGAGCAGTACTTC. Residues: CASSLSGVFGPYEQYF.

This clone was seen more than once but under ten times. The V gene is TRBV5-1, the J gene TRBJ2-3; D not resolved. CDR3 length: 11 amino acids. The V end lost 6 bases, the J end lost 6 bases, and 8 bases lay between the germline ends. Germline CDR1 and CDR2: SGHRS and YFSETQ. The CDR3 protein is CASTSGDTQYF. In DNA, the CDR3 is TGCGCCAGCACCTCGGGTGATACGCAGTATTTT.

The gene calls are TRBV7-9 and TRBJ2-7; the D call may be TRBD1 or TRBD2 (5 bases each). The V end was cut by 3 bases, the J end by 5 bases, with 11 bases between. CDR1 is SEHNR, CDR2 FQNEAQ, per germline (reference sequence). The CDR3 extends over 13 amino acids. CDR3 nucleotides: TGTGCCAGCAGCTTGCGCCGAGGGGACGAGCAGTACTTC. Translation gives CASSLRRGDEQYF.

The rearrangement uses TRBV4-1 and TRBJ1-1; 7 nucleotides match TRBD1. With V trimmed by 1 base and J by 1 base, 3 bases remained unmatched. The CDR3 runs to 15 residues. Germline CDR1 MGHRA, CDR2 YSYEKL. The CDR3, as DNA: TGCGCCAGCAGCCAAGCACAGGGGTCGAACACTGAAGCTTTCTTT. This translates into CASSQAQGSNTEAFF.

V is TRBV10-3 and J is TRBJ1-4; D is ambiguous. Trimming took off 3 bases at V and 7 bases at J, with 9 bases between the two ends. The CDR3 spans 13 residues. Germline V gene sequence: CDR1 ENHRY, CDR2 SYGVKD. The CDR3 sequence: CAISETASEKLFF. CDR3 sequence (DNA): TGTGCCATCAGTGAAACAGCGAGTGAAAAACTGTTTTTT.

The chain has TRBV25-1 and TRBJ2-7, with D unclear. The germline gives CDR1 MGHDK, CDR2 SYGVNS. This CDR3 has 11 residues. The V gene lost 7 bases and the J gene lost 6 bases, with 10 bases spanning the gap. CDR3 residues: CASIPGSEQYF. The DNA for the CDR3 is TGTGCCAGCATTCCAGGATCCGAGCAGTACTTC.

The chain employs TRBV25-1 and TRBJ2-7; 8 bases line up with TRBD1. Germline V gives CDR1 MGHDK, CDR2 SYGVNS. The CDR3 spans 12 residues. The trim removed 6 bases at V and 6 bases at J, leaving 4 bases unmatched. The CDR3 is CASRYTGGEQYF. The CDR3, as DNA: TGTGCCAGCAGGTATACAGGGGGCGAGCAGTACTTC.

This clone was counted only a few times. The rearrangement links TRBV5-6 to TRBJ1-2, with D maybe TRBD1 (5 bases). CDR3 length: 15 amino acids. Trimming took 1 base from V and 5 from J, leaving 15 bases between them. CDR1 SGHDT and CDR2 YYEEEE come from the germline V gene. The CDR3, as DNA: TGTGCCAGCAGCTTGAGCAGGTTGGGGACTTATGGCTACACCTTC. Translation: CASSLSRLGTYGYTF.